In its sample, the clone carrying this T cell receptor (beta chain) was seen a few times. The CDR3 is 14 amino acids. V lost 6 bases and J lost 2; bases outside the gene matches: 5. Germline CDR1 SNHLY, CDR2 FYNNEI. The sample belongs to a study of blood T cell repertoires in COVID-19. Produced via immunoSEQ multiplex PCR; TCRdb's table is partial and in-frame only. The data hold about 100,000 clones, with 80% observed a single time. The chain couples TRBV2 to TRBJ2-7; 9 bases map to TRBD2. The sample consisted of peripheral blood. This clonotype was sampled from a man between 65 and 85 years old with active or convalescent COVID-19. CDR3: CASRTGLAPYEQYF. In DNA, the CDR3 is TGTGCCAGCAGAACGGGACTAGCCCCCTACGAGCAGTACTTC.